Below are 26 T cell receptor beta chains sequenced from a single sample in a study of cytomegalovirus exposure and HLA in healthy donors. The PCR used 60 Vbeta and 13 Jbeta primers. Assay: immunoSEQ multiplex PCR; the TCRdb copy retains only in-frame clones and omits some. Among over 130,000 clones listed, around 78% were seen once. Sequenced input: PBMCs. The receptors come from a woman between 40 and 50 years old in good health and CMV-seropositive.

J is TRBJ2-5 and V is TRBV6-6; D might be TRBD2 (5 bases). Germline loops: CDR1 MNHNY, CDR2 SVGAGI (reference sequence). Trimming removed 8 bases from V and 0 bases from J, with 13 bases in between. This CDR3 has 14 amino acids. CDR3 amino acids: CASSLPADQETQYF. The CDR3 DNA reads TGTGCCAGCTCCCTTCCAGCGGACCAAGAGACCCAGTACTTC.

Remarks on this clone: Sequence at one end of the junction differs from germline and may be a read error. This chain uses TRBV10-3 with TRBJ1-5; D is ambiguous. This CDR3 has 13 amino acids. Germline V lookup: CDR1 ENHRY, CDR2 SYGVKD. CDR3 loop: CASSEEGGQPQHF. In DNA form, the CDR3 reads TGTGCCAGCAGTGAGGAAGGCGGCCAACCCCAGCATTTT.

The CDR3 nucleotides read TGTGCCAGCAGCGGGGACAGCTCTGGGGCCAACGTCCTGACTTTC. Encoded protein: CASSGDSSGANVLTF. The chain combines TRBV5-4 with TRBJ2-6; 7 bases match TRBD1. This CDR3 comprises 15 residues. V lost 4 bases and J lost 0; bases outside the gene matches: 1. Germline assignment: CDR1 SGHNT and CDR2 YYREEE (reference sequence). The full variable domain, rest sourced from reference TRBV5-4 and TRBJ2-6, is ETGVTQSPTHLIKTRGQQVTLRCSSQSGHNTVSWYQQALGQGPQFIFQYYREEENGRGNFPPRFSGLQFPNYSSELNVNALELDDSALYLCASSGDSSGANVLTFGAGSRLTVL.

The gene calls are TRBV29-1 and TRBJ2-3; 10 bases match TRBD1. In germline, CDR1 is SQVTM, CDR2 ANQGSEA. The V gene end was trimmed by 4 bases and the J gene end by 3 bases; junction bases not matched to a gene: 4. The CDR3 loop spans 14 amino acids. The CDR3 protein is CSVVGGQGTDTQYF. In nucleotides, the CDR3 is TGCAGCGTTGTAGGGGGACAGGGGACAGATACGCAGTATTTT.

This chain links TRBV11-2 with TRBJ2-2; D not resolved. Germline values: CDR1 SGHAT, CDR2 FQNNGV. Trimming cost V 3 bases and J 1 base, with 6 bases left between them. This CDR3 is built from 14 residues. CDR3 sequence reads: CASSFILNTGELFF. DNA for the CDR3: TGTGCCAGCAGCTTCATACTGAACACCGGGGAGCTGTTTTTT.

CDR3: CASSLGQGNGYTF. DNA for the CDR3: TGCGCCAGCAGCTTGGGACAGGGGAATGGCTACACCTTC. V usage is TRBV5-1 and J usage is TRBJ1-2, with TRBD1 matching over 8 bases. Losses at the gene ends were 0 bases for V and 6 bases for J; bases not matched to a gene: 1. The CDR3 covers 13 residues. Germline CDR1 is SGHRS and CDR2 is YFSETQ.

The V and J genes are TRBV5-1 and TRBJ2-1, with 11 bases that match TRBD2. The CDR3 covers 15 residues. Germline values: CDR1 SGHRS, CDR2 YFSETQ. V dropped 4 bases and J dropped 7; count of bases not matched to a gene: 7. The CDR3 is CASSRRLAGINEQFF. The CDR3 nucleotides are TGCGCCAGCAGCCGGAGACTAGCGGGAATAAATGAGCAGTTCTTC. The variable domain in full, completed from reference TRBV5-1 and TRBJ2-1, reads KAGVTQTPRYLIKTRGQQVTLSCSPISGHRSVSWYQQTPGQGLQFLFEYFSETQRNKGNFPGRFSGRQFSNSRSEMNVSTLELGDSALYLCASSRRLAGINEQFFGPGTRLTVL.

The rearrangement joins TRBV6-1 to TRBJ2-1, with 11 bases fitting TRBD2. CDR1 and CDR2 from the germline V gene are MNHNS and SASEGT. V lost 11 bases and J lost 3; bases outside the gene matches: 9. The CDR3 runs to 15 residues. The CDR3 is CAGQPGTSGYNEQFF. The CDR3 DNA reads TGTGCCGGACAACCCGGGACTAGCGGCTACAATGAGCAGTTCTTC.

The genes are TRBV6-5 and TRBJ2-1, with 11 bases identical to TRBD2. The CDR3 is 15 amino acids. The V and J ends lost 9 bases and 4 bases, in that order; junction bases with no gene match: 8. Per the germline V gene, CDR1 is MNHEY and CDR2 is SVGAGI. CDR3 in amino acids: CARRDGTSGYNEQFF. The DNA of the CDR3 is TGTGCCAGGAGGGATGGGACTAGCGGTTACAATGAGCAGTTCTTC.

Note on this clone: A single base separates this from a much larger clone, so it may be a read error. Other DNA sequences in the sample encode the same CDR3. The chain links TRBV6-5 to TRBJ2-7; tentative D call: TRBD1 (8 bases). Germline CDR1 is MNHEY and CDR2 is SVGAGI. The CDR3 covers 14 residues. The CDR3 DNA is TGCGCCAGCAGGGGGGGACAGGAGCGTAACGAGCAGTACTTC. Translated: CASRGGQERNEQYF.

The chain couples TRBV2 to TRBJ2-3; D is possibly TRBD1 (6 bases). The ends were cut back, 4 bases at V and 4 bases at J, with 12 bases in the middle. The CDR3 is 14 amino acids. CDR1 and CDR2 (germline): SNHLY, FYNNEI. Here the CDR3 reads CASSAQGSADTQYF. The CDR3 nucleotides are TGTGCCAGCAGTGCCCAGGGGTCGGCAGATACGCAGTATTTT. Complete variable domain (other parts from reference TRBV2 and TRBJ2-3): EPEVTQTPSHQVTQMGQEVILRCVPISNHLYFYWYRQILGQKVEFLVSFYNNEISEKSEIFDDQFSVERPDGSNFTLKIRSTKLEDSAMYFCASSAQGSADTQYFGPGTRLTVL.

This sequence joins TRBV27 and TRBJ1-1; weak D call: TRBD1 (6 bases). The CDR3 length is 17 residues. Trimming pared 0 bases from V and 3 bases from J, leaving 17 bases between. The germline V gene has CDR1 MNHEY and CDR2 SMNVEV (reference sequence). The CDR3 protein is CASSLSTLNRGYTEAFF. DNA of the CDR3: TGTGCCAGCAGTTTATCAACCTTAAATAGGGGGTACACTGAAGCTTTCTTT.

J is TRBJ2-2 and V is TRBV7-9; 9 nucleotides align to TRBD1. Germline assignment: CDR1 SEHNR and CDR2 FQNEAQ (reference sequence). The CDR3 runs to 16 residues. V gave up 6 bases and J gave up 2 bases; unmatched junction bases: 7. Here the CDR3 DNA reads TGTGCCAGCAGTTGGACAGGGGTCCATAACACCGGGGAGCTGTTTTTT. This translates into CASSWTGVHNTGELFF.

V and J are TRBV7-2 and TRBJ2-5; perhaps TRBD2 as D (6 bases). The V end lost 5 bases, the J end lost 5 bases, and 12 bases lay between the germline ends. Germline V gene lookup returns CDR1 SGHTA and CDR2 FQGNSA. The CDR3 is made up of 13 amino acids. The CDR3 DNA is TGTGCCAGCAGCCCACGTGCGGGGGAGACCCAGTACTTC. This translates into CASSPRAGETQYF.

The CDR3 DNA sequence: TGCGCCAGCAGTCAATCAGGGGAGTACGGGACAGGGGGCACAGATACGCAGTATTTT. Encoded protein: CASSQSGEYGTGGTDTQYF. The chain couples TRBV23-1 to TRBJ2-3; 10 nucleotides agree with TRBD1. TRBV23-1 is classed as an ORF, of uncertain function. The trim removed 0 bases at V and 1 base at J, leaving 10 bases unmatched. This CDR3 is 19 amino acids long.

The V gene is TRBV27, the J gene TRBJ2-3, with TRBD2 matching 8 bases. CDR3 size: 13 residues. Germline CDR1 reads MNHEY; CDR2 reads SMNVEV (reference sequence). J lost 4 bases, V lost 10 bases, and 7 bases had no gene match. The CDR3 reads CAIDSAGADTQYF. The CDR3 nucleotides read TGTGCCATCGACTCAGCGGGAGCAGATACGCAGTATTTT.

For the CDR3, the DNA is TGTGCCAGCAGCTTAGGCGGGAGGGAGGCCAATGAGCAGTTCTTC. It is translated as CASSLGGREANEQFF. The chain employs TRBV11-3 and TRBJ2-1, with 9 bases lining up with TRBD2. This CDR3 has 15 residues. V trimming: 1 base; J trimming: 6 bases; junction bases outside the gene matches: 4. CDR1 and CDR2 (germline): SGHNT, YENEEA.

Only a few counts were recorded for this clone. The J gene is TRBJ2-1, the V gene TRBV28; TRBD1 is a possible D gene (5 bases). This CDR3 has 14 amino acids. Germline V gives CDR1 MDHEN, CDR2 SYDVKM. The germline V and J ends were trimmed by 3 bases and 8 bases, with 14 bases remaining between them. The CDR3 loop is CASSFVQGTDEQFF. CDR3 coding DNA: TGTGCCAGCAGTTTCGTTCAGGGCACCGATGAGCAGTTCTTC.

The CDR3 is CASSLEGAGTQYF. The CDR3, as DNA: TGTGCCAGCAGCTTGGAGGGGGCAGGAACGCAGTATTTT. V usage is TRBV11-3 and J usage is TRBJ2-3; TRBD1 is a possible D gene (7 bases). The CDR3 sequence is 13 residues long. From germline, CDR1 is SGHNT and CDR2 YENEEA. V was clipped by 3 bases and J by 9 bases, with 13 bases between them.

This clone has just one count. The J gene is TRBJ2-2, the V gene TRBV25-1; D is perhaps TRBD2 (7 bases). The germline CDR1 and CDR2 sequences are MGHDK and SYGVNS. This CDR3 region has 17 residues. V was cut by 3 bases and J by 4 bases, with 18 bases left in between. CDR3 amino acids: CASSEPPGRGGTGELFF. CDR3 coding DNA: TGTGCCAGCAGTGAGCCCCCAGGGAGGGGGGGCACCGGGGAGCTGTTTTTT.

This clone has more than one count but fewer than ten. The chain combines TRBV5-4 with TRBJ2-3; D is possibly TRBD1 (6 bases). CDR3 size: 15 residues. CDR1 SGHNT and CDR2 YYREEE come from the germline V gene (reference sequence). The V gene lost 1 base and the J gene lost 0 bases, with 9 bases spanning the gap. The CDR3 spells CASSLFGGSTDTQYF. The CDR3 DNA reads as TGTGCCAGCAGCTTGTTTGGGGGCAGCACAGATACGCAGTATTTT. Supplemented by reference TRBV5-4 and TRBJ2-3, the full variable domain reads ETGVTQSPTHLIKTRGQQVTLRCSSQSGHNTVSWYQQALGQGPQFIFQYYREEENGRGNFPPRFSGLQFPNYSSELNVNALELDDSALYLCASSLFGGSTDTQYFGPGTRLTVL.

Details on this clone: The junction does not match germline at one end; this may be a read error. The chain links TRBV5-1 to TRBJ2-5, with D tentatively TRBD1 (6 bases). This CDR3 is 15 amino acids long. In germline, CDR1 is SGHRS, CDR2 YFSETQ. CDR3 loop: CASRDLGQFQGTQYF. Written as DNA, the CDR3 is TGCGCCAGCCGAGACCTAGGACAGTTCCAAGGGACCCAGTACTTC.

The chain is built from TRBV5-4 and TRBJ1-1, with D unclear. This CDR3 comprises 14 residues. Germline V gene sequence: CDR1 SGHNT, CDR2 YYREEE (reference sequence). The V end lost 0 bases, the J end lost 3 bases, and 9 bases lay between the germline ends. CDR3 DNA: TGTGCCAGCAGCTTGGACCCGGGTTACACTGAAGCTTTCTTT. Protein: CASSLDPGYTEAFF.

The rearrangement links TRBV28 to TRBJ1-6; D gene uncertain. The germline CDR1 and CDR2 sequences are MDHEN and SYDVKM. The CDR3 extends over 14 amino acids. The V and J ends lost 5 bases and 3 bases respectively, with 8 bases between them. CDR3 DNA: TGTGCCAGCAGTATGGAGAACTATAATTCACCCCTCCACTTT. Protein: CASSMENYNSPLHF.

This sequence joins TRBV28 and TRBJ2-5; D gene uncertain. The V end was cut by 7 bases, the J end by 2 bases, with 11 bases between. Per germline, CDR1 MDHEN and CDR2 SYDVKM. The CDR3 runs to 13 residues. CDR3: CASTSQLQETQYF. The CDR3 nucleotides are TGTGCCAGCACCTCACAGCTACAAGAGACCCAGTACTTC.

In nucleotides, the CDR3 is TGTGCCAGCAGTACTACTGGAAACACCATATATTTT. Amino acid sequence: CASSTTGNTIYF. The chain has TRBV6-6 and TRBJ1-3; D ambiguous. CDR1 is MNHNY and CDR2 is SVGAGI in the germline V gene (reference sequence). The CDR3 runs to 12 residues. V lost 5 bases to trimming and J lost 2 bases, with 4 bases between them.